This T cell receptor (beta chain) was identified in a study of cytomegalovirus exposure and HLA in healthy donors. Overall study results and limits: Reported results showed that the classifier diagnosed cytomegalovirus status with high specificity and sensitivity. In an earlier analysis, productive rearrangement rates for most beta V segments clustered near 87% or 30%. A missense DCLRE1C variant was associated with V- and J-gene trimming of TCR beta chains in a later analysis, and an independent cohort replicated the association.

With regard to this clone: Antigen unknown.

Trimming at V came to 4 bases and at J to 4 bases, leaving 3 bases not matched to a gene. Germline-derived CDR1 and CDR2 are SEHNR and FQNEAQ (reference sequence). CDR3 length: 13 residues. A multiplex PCR was run with 60 Vbeta primers and 13 Jbeta primers. TCRdb keeps only in-frame clones here, not all; method: immunoSEQ multiplex PCR. The table has 60,000 to 70,000 clones, approximately 78% seen once. The sequence was obtained from a man between 18 and 29 years old in good health and CMV-seropositive. The sample taken for sequencing was PBMCs. This chain joins TRBV7-9 and TRBJ2-5, with TRBD1 matching over 7 bases. Here the CDR3 DNA reads TGTGCCAGCAGCTCAACAGGGGCAGAGACCCAGTACTTC. This codes for CASSSTGAETQYF.